A selection of T cell receptor beta chains follows, all from one sample in a study of blood T cell repertoires in COVID-19. Produced via immunoSEQ multiplex PCR; TCRdb's table is partial and in-frame only. The sample consists of under 75,000 clones, 89% of them appearing once. The sample comprised peripheral blood. Every receptor here comes from a man between 45 and 60 years old with active COVID-19. The CDR3 runs from the conserved cysteine through the conserved F or W. The D gene is left open where the match is weak. For some rows the clone size is stated as once, few or many, or as a class when expanded; others skip it.

d_call: -; cdr3_length: 15; v_call: TRBV7-8; clone_size: -; j_call: TRBJ2-5; cdr3_aa: CASSQTDRDGETQYF; cdr3_nt: TGTGCCAGCAGCCAAACGGACAGAGATGGGGAGACCCAGTACTTC
d_call: TRBD1; cdr3_length: 17; v_call: TRBV2; clone_size: -; j_call: TRBJ1-6; cdr3_aa: CASSEIDRVSYNSPLHF; cdr3_nt: TGTGCCAGCAGTGAGATAGACAGGGTTTCCTATAATTCACCCCTCCACTTT
d_call: -; cdr3_length: 14; v_call: TRBV6-5; clone_size: -; j_call: TRBJ2-2; cdr3_aa: CASRDPGYTGELFF; cdr3_nt: TGTGCCAGCAGAGATCCCGGGTACACCGGGGAGCTGTTTTTT
d_call: -; cdr3_length: 11; v_call: TRBV5-1; clone_size: -; j_call: TRBJ2-5; cdr3_aa: CASRGSVTQYF; cdr3_nt: TGCGCCAGCAGGGGCTCGGTAACCCAGTACTTC
d_call: -; cdr3_length: 15; v_call: TRBV7-2; clone_size: -; j_call: TRBJ2-3; cdr3_aa: CASSLGFLDADTQYF; cdr3_nt: TGTGCCAGCAGCTTAGGTTTCTTAGATGCAGATACGCAGTATTTT
d_call: -; cdr3_length: 15; v_call: TRBV10-1; clone_size: -; j_call: TRBJ2-7; cdr3_aa: CATSTGWESSYEQYF; cdr3_nt: TGCGCCACATCCACGGGGTGGGAGTCCTCCTACGAGCAGTACTTC
d_call: -; cdr3_length: 16; v_call: TRBV5-1; clone_size: -; j_call: TRBJ2-7; cdr3_aa: CASSLAGPMSSYEQYF; cdr3_nt: TGCGCCAGCAGCTTGGCAGGGCCGATGAGCTCCTACGAGCAGTACTTC
d_call: TRBD2; cdr3_length: 16; v_call: TRBV19; clone_size: -; j_call: TRBJ2-2; cdr3_aa: CASSTIAGADTGELFF; cdr3_nt: TGTGCCAGTAGTACTATAGCGGGGGCCGACACCGGGGAGCTGTTTTTT
d_call: TRBD1; cdr3_length: 18; v_call: TRBV5-5; clone_size: -; j_call: TRBJ2-5; cdr3_aa: CASSHRDRGQVGQETQYF; cdr3_nt: TGTGCCAGCAGCCACCGGGACAGGGGGCAGGTTGGCCAAGAGACCCAGTACTTC
d_call: -; cdr3_length: 12; v_call: TRBV27; clone_size: -; j_call: TRBJ2-7; cdr3_aa: CASSLYGFEQYF; cdr3_nt: TGTGCCAGCAGTTTATACGGGTTCGAGCAGTACTTC
d_call: -; cdr3_length: 14; v_call: TRBV5-4; clone_size: once; j_call: TRBJ1-1; cdr3_aa: CASSGPGGNTEAFF; cdr3_nt: TGTGCCAGCAGCGGCCCCGGAGGGAACACTGAAGCTTTCTTT
d_call: -; cdr3_length: 15; v_call: TRBV19; clone_size: -; j_call: TRBJ2-3; cdr3_aa: CASSIDRVGTDTQYF; cdr3_nt: TGTGCCAGTAGTATAGACCGGGTTGGGACAGATACGCAGTATTTT
d_call: -; cdr3_length: 15; v_call: TRBV7-2; clone_size: -; j_call: TRBJ1-5; cdr3_aa: CASSIRGNLDQPQHF; cdr3_nt: TGTGCCAGCAGTATTAGGGGGAATCTAGATCAGCCCCAGCATTTT
d_call: -; cdr3_length: 13; v_call: TRBV6-5; clone_size: -; j_call: TRBJ1-4; cdr3_aa: CASSYDGNEKLFF; cdr3_nt: TGTGCCAGCAGTTACGACGGGAATGAAAAACTGTTTTTT
d_call: -; cdr3_length: 13; v_call: TRBV12-3/TRBV12-4; clone_size: -; j_call: TRBJ2-7; cdr3_aa: CASRLSGTYEQYF; cdr3_nt: TGTGCCAGCAGATTGTCCGGGACCTACGAGCAGTACTTC
d_call: -; cdr3_length: 16; v_call: TRBV19; clone_size: few; j_call: TRBJ1-2; cdr3_aa: CASSIDGLWGANGYTF; cdr3_nt: TGTGCCAGTAGTATAGATGGCCTGTGGGGCGCCAACGGCTACACCTTC
d_call: TRBD1; cdr3_length: 15; v_call: TRBV18; clone_size: -; j_call: TRBJ1-1; cdr3_aa: CASSRLGQSNTEAFF; cdr3_nt: TGTGCCAGCTCACGGTTGGGACAGTCGAACACTGAAGCTTTCTTT
d_call: -; cdr3_length: 14; v_call: TRBV4-1; clone_size: once; j_call: TRBJ2-2; cdr3_aa: CASSQDSGSGELFF; cdr3_nt: TGCGCCAGCAGCCAAGATTCAGGGTCCGGGGAGCTGTTTTTT
d_call: -; cdr3_length: 14; v_call: TRBV9; clone_size: -; j_call: TRBJ1-1; cdr3_aa: CASSLGPGDTEAFF; cdr3_nt: TGTGCCAGCAGCCTAGGGCCAGGGGACACTGAAGCTTTCTTT
d_call: -; cdr3_length: 16; v_call: TRBV6-4; clone_size: -; j_call: TRBJ2-2; cdr3_aa: CASSQFSGSNTGELFF; cdr3_nt: TGTGCCAGCAGCCAATTCTCGGGATCGAACACCGGGGAGCTGTTTTTT
d_call: -; cdr3_length: 12; v_call: TRBV7-8; clone_size: -; j_call: TRBJ1-1; cdr3_aa: CASSFRNTEAFF; cdr3_nt: TGTGCCAGCAGCTTTCGGAACACTGAAGCTTTCTTT
d_call: -; cdr3_length: 14; v_call: TRBV6-5; clone_size: few; j_call: TRBJ2-7; cdr3_aa: CASRLAGATYEQYF; cdr3_nt: TGTGCCAGCAGACTAGCCGGGGCCACCTACGAGCAGTACTTC
d_call: TRBD2; cdr3_length: 17; v_call: TRBV5-1; clone_size: -; j_call: TRBJ2-5; cdr3_aa: CASSLGTSGGDRETQYF; cdr3_nt: TGCGCCAGCAGCTTGGGGACTAGCGGGGGGGACCGAGAGACCCAGTACTTC
d_call: TRBD1; cdr3_length: 15; v_call: TRBV2; clone_size: few; j_call: TRBJ1-2; cdr3_aa: CASSEGGQGLYGYTF; cdr3_nt: TGTGCCAGCAGTGAAGGCGGACAGGGGCTCTATGGCTACACCTTC
d_call: -; cdr3_length: 13; v_call: TRBV25-1; clone_size: -; j_call: TRBJ1-4; cdr3_aa: CASRMRLGEKLFF; cdr3_nt: TGTGCCAGCCGGATGAGGCTCGGGGAAAAACTGTTTTTT
d_call: -; cdr3_length: 14; v_call: TRBV5-1; clone_size: -; j_call: TRBJ2-2; cdr3_aa: CASSFWQGSRELFF; cdr3_nt: TGCGCCAGCAGCTTCTGGCAGGGTAGCCGGGAGCTGTTTTTT
d_call: -; cdr3_length: 12; v_call: TRBV24-1; clone_size: -; j_call: TRBJ2-3; cdr3_aa: CATSDWRDTQYF; cdr3_nt: TGTGCCACCAGTGACTGGCGGGATACGCAGTATTTT
d_call: TRBD1; cdr3_length: 12; v_call: TRBV12-3/TRBV12-4; clone_size: -; j_call: TRBJ1-2; cdr3_aa: CASSLLVTGGSF; cdr3_nt: TGTGCCAGCAGTTTATTGGTAACAGGGGGGTCCTTC